This TCR beta chain was identified during a study of prognosis after radiotherapy for stage I lung cancer. Study background: Around twelve men and more than 5 women, aged roughly 53 to 95 and with a median age of about 71 years, made up the patients. Findings of the study overall: Unique TCR clone counts went down once patients had stereotactic body radiation therapy, median about 10,000 versus 6,900. There were reportedly differences in TRBV and TRBJ gene usage between patients with and without metastases.

This clonotype was counted many times. Its antigen remains unknown. TCR beta CDR3 was amplified from genomic DNA by two-round multiplex PCR. Used in first-round PCR were primers specific to each TRBV and TRBJ gene. TCRdb passed the multiplex PCR reads through MiXCR, listing each CDR3 protein once. Of tens of thousands of distinct CDR3 sequences listed, roughly 47% are singletons. Here the sequenced sample was PBMCs, taken before or after stereotactic body radiation therapy (not recorded which). The sequence was collected from a donor aged 50 or older with non-small cell lung cancer.

CDR3 DNA: TGTGCCAGCAGCCTACAGACCTACGGCTACACCTTC. It is translated as CASSLQTYGYTF. The chain links TRBV14 to TRBJ1-2; D uncertain. The CDR3 spans 12 residues. Deletions cut 4 bases from V and 8 bases from J, with 11 bases between. Germline assignment: CDR1 SGHDN and CDR2 FVKESK.